The 32 T cell receptor beta chains below all came from one sample that was sequenced in a study of blood T cell repertoires in COVID-19. The assay was immunoSEQ multiplex PCR, and TCRdb's table has in-frame clones only and misses some. Here the sample spans tens of thousands of clones, about 80% being singletons. Sequencing was carried out using peripheral blood. The receptors were sampled from a human donor in a cohort sampled during active COVID-19.

In its sample, this clone was seen once. The chain employs TRBV12-3 or TRBV12-4 and TRBJ1-4; D might be TRBD1 (5 bases). The CDR3 spans 11 residues. V lost 5 bases and J 8 bases, leaving 6 bases between the germline ends. CDR3 sequence (DNA): TGTGCCAGCAGTAACAGGGAAAAACTGTTTTTT. As protein: CASSNREKLFF.

The rearrangement joins TRBV18 to TRBJ1-1; D may be TRBD1 (6 bases). The ends were cut back, 3 bases at V and 5 bases at J, with 19 bases in the middle. The CDR3 sequence is 16 residues long. Germline CDR1 and CDR2: KGHSH and LQKENI. CDR3 bases: TGTGCCAGCTCACCGGACGTCGGAGGGGGGGAGACTGAAGCTTTCTTT. Residues: CASSPDVGGGETEAFF. Supplemented by reference TRBV18 and TRBJ1-1, the full variable domain reads NAGVMQNPRHLVRRRGQEARLRCSPMKGHSHVYWYRQLPEEGLKFMVYLQKENIIDESGMPKERFSAEFPKEGPSILRIQQVVRGDSAAYFCASSPDVGGGETEAFFGQGTRLTVV.

This clone was seen a handful of times. J is TRBJ1-5 and V is TRBV6-1, with 8 bases aligning to TRBD1. From germline, CDR1 is MNHNS and CDR2 SASEGT. V dropped 2 bases and J dropped 6; count of bases not matched to a gene: 9. This CDR3 contains 16 residues. In DNA, the CDR3 is TGTGCCAGCAGTGAATACGGGGGCAGGGGGCGTCAGCCCCAGCATTTT. Translated: CASSEYGGRGRQPQHF.

V usage is TRBV3-1 (or the pseudogene TRBV3-2) and J usage is TRBJ1-1; 8 positions match TRBD1. Germline CDR1 reads LGHDT; CDR2 reads YNNKEL (reference sequence). The CDR3 length is 16 residues. Germline trimming cut 6 bases from V and 4 bases from J; bases unmatched to any gene: 13. The CDR3 region has the DNA TGTGCCAGCAGTCGGTGGGGAACAGGGGGGATCACTGAAGCTTTCTTT. This translates into CASSRWGTGGITEAFF.

The sample holds one count of this clone. The chain links TRBV11-3 to TRBJ1-2, with unresolved D. V was shortened by 5 bases and J by 3 bases, with 16 bases between the two germline ends. Germline V gene data show CDR1 as SGHNT and CDR2 as YENEEA. The CDR3 is 15 amino acids. The CDR3 DNA reads as TGTGCCAGCAGCCTGCGTCAAGCGGGTGACTATGGCTACACCTTC. Translation: CASSLRQAGDYGYTF. Full variable domain (rest looked up from reference TRBV11-3 and TRBJ1-2): EAGVVQSPRYKIIEKKQPVAFWCNPISGHNTLYWYLQNLGQGPELLIRYENEEAVDDSQLPKDRFSAERLKGVDSTLKIQPAELGDSAVYLCASSLRQAGDYGYTFGSGTRLTVV.

The rearrangement joins TRBV5-1 to TRBJ1-3; the match to TRBD1 covers 7 bases. Germline values: CDR1 SGHRS, CDR2 YFSETQ. Losses at the gene ends were 3 bases for V and 4 bases for J; bases not matched to a gene: 4. This CDR3 spans 14 amino acids. In DNA, the CDR3 is TGCGCCAGCAGCTCAACGACAGGGGGAAACACCATATATTTT. This sequence encodes CASSSTTGGNTIYF.

Only a few counts were recorded for this clone. This chain links TRBV2 with TRBJ1-1; the D gene is possibly TRBD1 (6 bases). V dropped 7 bases and J dropped 2 bases, with 11 bases sitting between them. The CDR3 totals 13 residues. Germline assignment: CDR1 SNHLY and CDR2 FYNNEI. CDR3 protein: CASTVGGNTEAFF. The CDR3 nucleotides read TGTGCCAGCACCGTAGGGGGAAACACTGAAGCTTTCTTT.

The CDR3 DNA reads as TGCGCCAGCAGCTCCGACAAATCCTATGGCTACACCTTC. As protein: CASSSDKSYGYTF. The V gene is TRBV5-1, the J gene TRBJ1-2, with D uncertain. The CDR3 loop spans 13 amino acids. V was cut by 3 bases and J by 4 bases, with 10 bases left in between. Germline V gene lookup returns CDR1 SGHRS and CDR2 YFSETQ.

This chain uses TRBV7-2 with TRBJ2-2; 7 nucleotides line up with TRBD2. CDR1 and CDR2 from the germline V gene are SGHTA and FQGNSA. This CDR3 has 15 residues. The junction had 5 bases not matched to a gene; V was cut back by 1 base and J by 6 bases. The CDR3 reads CASSLGGRAPGELFF. CDR3 bases: TGTGCCAGCAGCTTAGGAGGGAGGGCCCCCGGGGAGCTGTTTTTT.

This clone has just a few counts. V is TRBV6-6 and J is TRBJ2-7; tentatively, D is TRBD2 (6 bases). Trimming left V 7 bases short and J 1 base short, with 8 bases between. This CDR3 comprises 12 residues. The germline gives CDR1 MNHNY, CDR2 SVGAGI (reference sequence). As DNA, the CDR3 is TGTGCCAGCAAGGGACTTTCCTACGAGCAGTACTTC. The encoded protein is CASKGLSYEQYF.

The chain couples TRBV28 to TRBJ1-1; tentatively, D is TRBD1 (6 bases). The CDR3 spans 15 residues. V lost 2 bases and J 7 bases, leaving 17 bases between the germline ends. Germline-derived CDR1 and CDR2 are MDHEN and SYDVKM. Here the CDR3 reads CASSLKSGGAGEAFF. As DNA, the CDR3 is TGTGCCAGCAGTTTAAAGTCCGGGGGGGCGGGTGAAGCTTTCTTT.

This clone was counted between two and nine times. This chain uses TRBV28 with TRBJ2-2; 9 bases align to TRBD2. The CDR3 loop spans 15 amino acids. J gave up 4 bases and V 6 bases, and 6 bases lay outside the gene matches. Germline V CDR1 and CDR2: MDHEN, SYDVKM. The CDR3 here is CASSRLADRTGELFF. CDR3 bases: TGTGCCAGCAGCAGACTAGCGGACCGCACCGGGGAGCTGTTTTTT.

The chain carries TRBV11-2 and TRBJ1-6, with D unclear. Germline V lookup: CDR1 SGHAT, CDR2 FQNNGV. The V end lost 7 bases, the J end lost 5 bases, and 9 bases lay between the germline ends. This CDR3 is built from 13 residues. The DNA for the CDR3 is TGTGCCAGCACCCGAGCTGATAATTCACCCCTCCACTTT. It codes for CASTRADNSPLHF.

In this sample, this clone turned up many times. The chain uses TRBV14 and TRBJ2-7; maybe TRBD2 (7 bases). The CDR3 is 15 residues long. The germline V and J ends were trimmed by 0 bases and 6 bases, with 15 bases remaining between them. Per the germline V gene, CDR1 is SGHDN and CDR2 is FVKESK. CDR3 nucleotide sequence: TGTGCCAGCAGCCAAGATCTCGGGGGGCCGAGCGAGCAGTACTTC. Its protein product is CASSQDLGGPSEQYF.

The chain joins TRBV19 to TRBJ2-5; 7 bases align to TRBD1. The CDR3 runs 15 residues. From germline, CDR1 is LNHDA and CDR2 SQIVND (reference sequence). The ends lost 7 bases at V and 0 bases at J; junction bases unmatched: 8. CDR3 bases: TGTGCCAGTACCCCCGGGACAGTCAACCAAGAGACCCAGTACTTC. Translation gives CASTPGTVNQETQYF.

This clone was seen once. This chain links TRBV27 with TRBJ1-6; D is perhaps TRBD1 (6 bases). With 1 base removed from V and 10 bases from J, the gap between germline ends came to 14 bases. Per the germline V gene, CDR1 is MNHEY and CDR2 is SMNVEV (reference sequence). The CDR3 consists of 15 residues. DNA for the CDR3: TGTGCCAGCAGTTTATATCAAGGGGGACAATCACCCCTCCACTTT. Translated, it gives CASSLYQGGQSPLHF.

The chain is built from TRBV7-9 and TRBJ1-1; no clear D gene. This CDR3 contains 11 residues. V lost 10 bases, J lost 4 bases, and 10 bases lay in between. Looked up from germline, CDR1 is SEHNR and CDR2 is FQNEAQ (reference sequence). In nucleotides, the CDR3 is TGTGCCATCTCGGTTGTCACTGAAGCTTTCTTT. Protein sequence: CAISVVTEAFF.

The chain employs TRBV6-5 and TRBJ1-5, with 7 bases fitting TRBD1. The CDR3 consists of 14 residues. Germline CDR1 is MNHEY and CDR2 is SVGAGI. The trim removed 6 bases at V and 8 bases at J, leaving 10 bases unmatched. This chain's CDR3 is CASRVIQGLEPQHF. DNA for the CDR3: TGTGCCAGCAGGGTAATACAGGGGTTGGAGCCCCAGCATTTT.

CDR3 sequence: CASSLEGGGRSGELFF. For the CDR3, the DNA is TGCGCCAGCAGCTTGGAAGGCGGGGGAAGATCCGGGGAGCTGTTTTTT. The rearrangement uses TRBV5-1 and TRBJ2-2, with TRBD2 matching over 7 bases. Germline CDR1 is SGHRS and CDR2 is YFSETQ. J gave up 6 bases and V 0 bases, and 8 bases lay outside the gene matches. The CDR3 runs to 16 residues.

The chain couples TRBV30 to TRBJ1-1; the D is unclear. This CDR3 has 13 amino acids. CDR1 and CDR2 from the germline V gene are GTSNPN and SVGIG (reference sequence). Trimming cost V 7 bases and J 8 bases, with 20 bases left between them. DNA for the CDR3: TGTGCCTCAACTGGCCGTAACGGGAGGGAAGCTTTCTTT. It encodes CASTGRNGREAFF.

The J gene is TRBJ2-1, the V gene TRBV5-1; the D is unclear. Between the trimmed V and J ends, which lost 2 bases and 8 bases, there was a span of 17 bases. There are 15 residues in the CDR3. Per the germline V gene, CDR1 is SGHRS and CDR2 is YFSETQ. CDR3 amino acids: CASSFPDALGDEQFF. For the CDR3, the DNA is TGCGCCAGCAGCTTCCCCGACGCCCTAGGAGATGAGCAGTTCTTC.

The gene calls are TRBV10-1 and TRBJ2-1, with TRBD2 matching 10 bases. The germline V gene has CDR1 WNHNN and CDR2 SYGVQD (reference sequence). The length of the CDR3 is 15 residues. Losses at the gene ends were 2 bases for V and 5 bases for J; bases not matched to a gene: 3. The chain's CDR3 is CASSERTSGHNEQFF. As DNA, the CDR3 is TGCGCCAGCAGTGAGAGGACTAGCGGACACAATGAGCAGTTCTTC.

The chain uses TRBV30 and TRBJ1-1; 7 nucleotides agree with TRBD1. The CDR3 extends over 14 amino acids. Germline V gives CDR1 GTSNPN, CDR2 SVGIG (reference sequence). With 4 bases clipped from V and 1 base from J, the junction kept 6 bases outside the gene matches. For the CDR3, the DNA is TGTGCCTGGATCCAGGGGGGACGGAACACTGAAGCTTTCTTT. Translation gives CAWIQGGRNTEAFF.

The chain carries TRBV27 and TRBJ2-1, with D possibly matching TRBD1 (5 bases). The CDR3 is 16 residues long. CDR1 MNHEY and CDR2 SMNVEV come from the germline V gene (reference sequence). Trimming took 0 bases from V and 9 from J, leaving 18 bases between them. The CDR3 here is CASSLSGQGLWAEQFF. CDR3 DNA: TGTGCCAGCAGTTTATCTGGGCAGGGTTTGTGGGCTGAGCAGTTCTTC.

This chain connects TRBV7-9 to TRBJ2-7; D not resolved. V lost 0 bases and J 0 bases, leaving 9 bases between the germline ends. Germline loops: CDR1 SEHNR, CDR2 FQNEAQ (reference sequence). This CDR3 comprises 15 residues. The CDR3 DNA sequence: TGTGCCAGCAGCTTAGCGAGCCAGGCCTCCTACGAGCAGTACTTC. This encodes CASSLASQASYEQYF.

This chain links TRBV4-1 with TRBJ1-5, with a tentative D call TRBD1 (6 bases). V was shortened by 4 bases and J by 0 bases, with 16 bases between the two germline ends. There are 17 residues in the CDR3. The germline gives CDR1 MGHRA, CDR2 YSYEKL. This chain's CDR3 is CASSPLQGLASNQPQHF. For the CDR3, the DNA is TGCGCCAGCAGCCCCCTACAGGGTCTGGCTAGCAATCAGCCCCAGCATTTT.

The chain employs TRBV3-1 (or the pseudogene TRBV3-2) and TRBJ2-5; TRBD2 matches at 9 bases. This CDR3 spans 18 amino acids. CDR1 LGHDT and CDR2 YNNKEL come from the germline V gene (reference sequence). The J segment lost 1 base and the V segment lost 1 base, leaving 10 bases of the junction unmatched. The CDR3 spells CASSQGPSGIGPQETQYF. The CDR3 coding sequence is TGTGCCAGCAGCCAAGGTCCTAGCGGGATCGGGCCCCAAGAGACCCAGTACTTC.

The V call is TRBV27, the J call TRBJ1-2, with 9 bases fitting TRBD1. This CDR3 is 15 amino acids long. J was trimmed by 6 bases and V by 5 bases; bases with no gene match: 10. Germline V gene sequence: CDR1 MNHEY, CDR2 SMNVEV (reference sequence). CDR3 nucleotide sequence: TGTGCCAGCAGTCCCGTAAACAGGGGGCGCGATGGCTACACCTTC. It codes for CASSPVNRGRDGYTF.

The V and J genes are TRBV24-1 and TRBJ1-2; TRBD1 matches 7 bases. The germline V gene encodes CDR1 KGHDR and CDR2 SFDVKD. This CDR3 is built from 14 residues. J lost 2 bases, V lost 2 bases, and 1 base had no gene match. In DNA form, the CDR3 reads TGTGCCACCAGTGATTCGGACAGGAACTATGGCTACACCTTC. Protein product: CATSDSDRNYGYTF.

The rearrangement links TRBV5-4 to TRBJ2-1; 7 bases match TRBD1. The CDR3 is 15 residues long. Trimming at V came to 5 bases and at J to 1 base, leaving 6 bases not matched to a gene. Per germline, CDR1 SGHNT and CDR2 YYREEE (reference sequence). Written as DNA, the CDR3 is TGTGCCAGCAGGAGACAGGGCTATTCCTACAATGAGCAGTTCTTC. It yields the protein CASRRQGYSYNEQFF.

The chain joins TRBV28 to TRBJ2-2; TRBD2 agrees at 8 bases. Germline V gene lookup returns CDR1 MDHEN and CDR2 SYDVKM. The V and J ends lost 7 bases and 3 bases, in that order; junction bases with no gene match: 7. CDR3 length equals 15 residues. CDR3 in DNA: TGTGCCAGCACCTCGGGGGGGGTGGACACCGGGGAGCTGTTTTTT. It yields the protein CASTSGGVDTGELFF.

The chain employs TRBV19 and TRBJ2-5; D unresolved. V was clipped by 6 bases and J by 4 bases, with 12 bases between them. Per the germline V gene, CDR1 is LNHDA and CDR2 is SQIVND (reference sequence). The CDR3 has 13 residues. CDR3 DNA: TGTGCCAGTAGCAACCGAGCGAGAGAGACCCAGTACTTC. It codes for CASSNRARETQYF. The complete variable domain, with remaining parts taken from reference TRBV19 and TRBJ2-5, reads DGGITQSPKYLFRKEGQNVTLSCEQNLNHDAMYWYRQDPGQGLRLIYYSQIVNDFQKGDIAEGYSVSREKKESFPLTVTSAQKNPTAFYLCASSNRARETQYFGPGTRLLVL.